Following are 8 T cell receptor beta chains from one sample sequenced in a study of tumor-infiltrating lymphocytes in primary liver carcinoma. TCR beta cDNA was prepared out of around 460 ng total RNA by means of a constant-region primer. ARM-PCR, slightly modified, supplied the TCR beta libraries through three nested multiplex PCR rounds. In the first two PCR rounds, TRBV1-TRBV30 forward primers were paired with a C-beta reverse primer, and each round lasted approximately 9 cycles. From the multiplex PCR reads, TCRdb called clonotypes with MiXCR, one entry per CDR3 protein. In the table there are a few hundred thousand distinct CDR3 sequences, 50% to 60% of which are singletons. The authors took blood RNA from unsorted whole blood and also extracted germline DNA. The sequencing sample was made of peripheral blood. Receptors were obtained from a woman between 25 and 40 years old with primary liver carcinoma and hepatitis B virus infection.

This clonotype has ten or more counts. The rearrangement links TRBV6-5 to TRBJ1-3, with D unclear. The CDR3 has 11 amino acids. V was shortened by 4 bases and J by 3 bases, with 1 base between the two germline ends. Per the germline V gene, CDR1 is MNHEY and CDR2 is SVGAGI. The DNA for the CDR3 is TGTGCCAGCAGTTTTGGAAACACCATATATTTT. Its protein product is CASSFGNTIYF.

As concerns this clonotype: A much larger clone is a single base away; this may be a read error. J is TRBJ2-1 and V is TRBV4-2, with D possibly being TRBD1 (5 bases). The CDR3 consists of 14 residues. The V gene lost 1 base and the J gene lost 6 bases, with 10 bases spanning the gap. Germline V gene lookup returns CDR1 LGHNA and CDR2 YNFKEQ. This CDR3 reads CASSQGGTFNEQFF. The CDR3, as DNA: TGTGCCAGCAGCCAAGGGGGCACTTTCAATGAGCAGTTCTTC.

Of note for this clonotype: This clone may be a read error of a much larger clone one base away. This chain joins TRBV6-2 or TRBV6-3 and TRBJ2-7; the D gene could be TRBD1 or TRBD2 (5 bases each). CDR3 length: 15 amino acids. Between the trimmed V and J ends, which lost 10 bases and 6 bases, there was a span of 25 bases. Germline values: CDR1 MNHEY, CDR2 SVGEGT. As DNA, the CDR3 is TGTGCCAACAGGACGCTAGCTCGGAGTCCCCTCGAGCAGTACTTC. Protein product: CANRTLARSPLEQYF.

A word on this clonotype: Possible read error: a much larger clone is one base away. The CDR3 does not end in the conserved phenylalanine or tryptophan, so this is likely a read error. The chain employs TRBV14 and TRBJ2-1; unclear D gene. Germline V CDR1 and CDR2: SGHDN, FVKESK. V lost 4 bases and J lost 2, with 12 bases in between. There are 15 residues in the CDR3. The chain's CDR3 is CASSPFLNPYNEQFL. Here the CDR3 DNA reads TGTGCCAGCAGCCCCTTCTTAAACCCCTACAATGAGCAGTTCCTC.

This clonotype has just a few counts. The V gene is TRBV6-1, the J gene TRBJ1-6; D might be TRBD1 (6 bases). This CDR3 has 18 residues. Germline CDR1 reads MNHNS; CDR2 reads SASEGT. The DNA for the CDR3 is TGTGCTGCGGCGAGAGCAGAGTGGGGCCAGGGGCATTTCGCACCCCTCCACTTT. Amino acids: CAAARAEWGQGHFAPLHF.

Comments on this clonotype: A read error may explain this, as a much larger clone is one base away. J is TRBJ1-2 and V is TRBV4-1; a possible D gene is TRBD1 (5 bases). The germline V gene has CDR1 MGHRA and CDR2 YSYEKL. The CDR3 is 16 amino acids. CDR3 in amino acids: CASSQDDPMALRGYPF. The DNA for the CDR3 is TGCGCCAGCAGCCAAGATGACCCGATGGCCTTGCGGGGCTACCCCTTC.

Comment on this clonotype: A much larger clone is a single base away; this may be a read error. This likely comes from a read error, as the CDR3 has no conserved phenylalanine or tryptophan at its end. The chain carries TRBV6-5 and TRBJ1-2; a weak D match, TRBD1 (5 bases). The CDR3 totals 13 residues. V was cut by 6 bases and J by 8 bases, with 16 bases left in between. Germline V lookup: CDR1 MNHEY, CDR2 SVGAGI. The CDR3 loop reads CASSQTRGRGYTS. CDR3 coding DNA: TGTGCCAGCAGCCAAACGCGGGGGAGAGGCTACACCTCC.

For this clonotype: This clone may be a read error of a much larger clone one base away. CDR3 sequence (DNA): TGTGCCAGCAGTGACGGGTTGGGCGGAGAGACCCAGTACTTC. Its protein product is CASSDGLGGETQYF. The rearrangement uses TRBV6-1 and TRBJ2-5; D is unclear. There are 14 residues in the CDR3. The V end lost 3 bases, the J end lost 4 bases, and 12 bases lay between the germline ends. CDR1 is MNHNS and CDR2 is SASEGT in the germline V gene.